The rows below give T cell receptor beta chains drawn from one sample of a study of T-cell memory formation after mild COVID-19. TCRdb reprocessed the 5' RACE reads with MiXCR, giving one entry per CDR3 protein. The sample records around 530,000 distinct CDR3 sequences, about 22% being singletons. The sample taken for sequencing was PBMCs or a T cell subset sorted from them (not recorded which). The receptors come from an adult woman who had mild COVID-19 (a few samples of this study predate the infection). Cell type and time point are not known. CDR3s include the opening cysteine and the closing phenylalanine or tryptophan. A D gene is named only where the DNA matches it firmly. The size entry is marked missing in some rows and otherwise reads once, few, many or a size class.

D	V	J	size	DNA	CDR3
NA	TRBV10-3	TRBJ1-2	NA	TGTGCCATCACCACAGGAGCGCCCATCTATGGCTACACCTTC	CAITTGAPIYGYTF
TRBD2	TRBV5-1	TRBJ2-5	NA	TGCGCCAGCAGCTTCCGCGGACTAGCAATAATGGAGACCCAGTACTTC	CASSFRGLAIMETQYF
TRBD1	TRBV6-6	TRBJ2-1	NA	TGTGCCAGCAGTCGGCCCCCGGGACAGGGGAACAGTCTGTTCTTC	CASSRPPGQGNSLFF
TRBD1	TRBV9	TRBJ2-2	NA	TGTGCCAGCAGCATAACGACAGGGGGAAACACCGGGGAGCTGTTTTTT	CASSITTGGNTGELFF
NA	TRBV4-2	TRBJ1-1	NA	TGTGCCAGCAGCCAAGGGGGAGGCTTGGAGGCTTTCTTT	CASSQGGGLEAFF
NA	TRBV2	TRBJ2-2	few	TGTGCCAGCGGTGAGGGTCCCGCTTGGACCGGGGAGCTGTTTTTT	CASGEGPAWTGELFF
NA	TRBV5-5	TRBJ1-5	NA	TGTGCCAGCAGCCTAGGGTACAGGGCCCGCAATCAGCCCCAGCATTTT	CASSLGYRARNQPQHF
NA	TRBV23-1	TRBJ2-2	few	NA	CASSQPEKREAIPGSCFF
NA	TRBV30	TRBJ2-2	few	TGTGCCTCTACCCGGGAGTTACTGACCGGGGAGCTGTTTTTT	CASTRELLTGELFF
TRBD1	TRBV27	TRBJ1-2	few	TGTGCCAGCAGTCGATCGACAGGGTTTGGCGGCTACACCTTC	CASSRSTGFGGYTF
NA	TRBV5-1	TRBJ2-3	NA	TGCGCCAGCAGCGCCGGAGGTCCCCAACAGGCCGGCACAGATACGCAGTATTTT	CASSAGGPQQAGTDTQYF
NA	TRBV7-2	TRBJ2-1	few	TGTGCCAGCAGCTCACAGGGCAGTGAGCAGTTCTTC	CASSSQGSEQFF
TRBD2	TRBV30	TRBJ2-3	many	TGTGCCTGGACCGCGGGGGGCGGTTCCACAGATACGCAGTATTTT	CAWTAGGGSTDTQYF
NA	TRBV6-2/TRBV6-3	TRBJ1-5	few	TGTGCCAGCAGTCCGGGACGGTATAGCAATCAGCCCCAGCATTTT	CASSPGRYSNQPQHF
NA	TRBV3-1	TRBJ2-4	few	TGTGCCAGCAGCCAAGTTTGGGACATTCAGTACTTC	CASSQVWDIQYF
NA	TRBV3-1	TRBJ2-3	NA	TGTGCCAGCAGCCCGAGTATGGATACGCAGTATTTT	CASSPSMDTQYF
NA	TRBV7-9	TRBJ2-2	NA	TGTGCCAGCAGTCCCAGTGAGGCCGGGGAGCTGTTTTTT	CASSPSEAGELFF
NA	TRBV12-3/TRBV12-4	TRBJ1-5	many	TGTGCCAGCAGTTTCGAGGGCAGCAATCAGCCCCAGCATTTT	CASSFEGSNQPQHF
TRBD1	TRBV20-1	TRBJ1-5	NA	TGCAGTGCCCAACAGGGGAGCAATCAGCCCCAGCATTTT	CSAQQGSNQPQHF
TRBD2	TRBV5-1	TRBJ2-3	few	TGCGCCAGCAGCGCTTCTAGCGGGGGGAGTCTGGATACGCAGTATTTT	CASSASSGGSLDTQYF
TRBD1	TRBV7-9	TRBJ2-7	NA	TGTGCCAGCAGCCGTCCCGGGACAGGACCCTACGAGCAGTACTTC	CASSRPGTGPYEQYF
TRBD2	TRBV7-9	TRBJ2-1	NA	TGTGCCAGCAGCCCCGTCGGACTAGCGGGCAATGAGCAGTTCTTC	CASSPVGLAGNEQFF
TRBD2	TRBV7-9	TRBJ2-1	few	TGTGCCAGCAGCCAACCGGGGCTAGCGGCTAACAATGAGCAGTTCTTC	CASSQPGLAANNEQFF
NA	TRBV2	TRBJ1-2	NA	TGTGCCAGCACCGTGGACAGTAACTATGGCTACACCTTC	CASTVDSNYGYTF
NA	TRBV5-1	TRBJ2-1	NA	TGCGCCAGCAGCTTGGCCACCCCTACCAATGAGCAGTTCTTC	CASSLATPTNEQFF
TRBD1	TRBV6-5	TRBJ2-5	few	TGTGCCAGCAGTCCCAGGACAGGGAGCCAAGAGACCCAGTACTTC	CASSPRTGSQETQYF
NA	TRBV29-1	TRBJ2-3	NA	TGCAGCGTTGAAGCTAGCACCCGGCTCAGTGGTACGCAGTATTTT	CSVEASTRLSGTQYF
TRBD1	TRBV15	TRBJ1-2	NA	TGTGCCACCAGCAAGTCCCAGGGGGCGGACTATGGCTACACCTTC	CATSKSQGADYGYTF
NA	TRBV6-5	TRBJ2-7	NA	TGTGCCGGCAGTTACTCTGGCGGGTTCTACGAGCAGTACTTC	CAGSYSGGFYEQYF
NA	TRBV3-1	TRBJ1-5	NA	TGTGCCAGCAGCCCGGGACTTCTCAATCAGCCCCAGCATTTT	CASSPGLLNQPQHF
TRBD1	TRBV5-1	TRBJ2-7	NA	TGCGCCAGCAGCTGGTACGGGACAGGAAAATACGAGCAGTACTTC	CASSWYGTGKYEQYF
TRBD1	TRBV7-3	TRBJ2-7	NA	TGTGCCAGCAGCCAATTCGGGACAGGGGCAGAGCAGTACTTC	CASSQFGTGAEQYF
TRBD2	TRBV20-1	TRBJ2-7	few	TGCAGTGCTAGGGGGACTAGCGGGAGGGCCAGCGAGCAGTACTTC	CSARGTSGRASEQYF
TRBD1	TRBV7-3	TRBJ2-1	few	TGTGCCAGCAGCTGGACAGGGTACAATGAGCAGTTCTTC	CASSWTGYNEQFF
NA	TRBV5-1	TRBJ2-2	few	TGCGCCAGCAGCTTGAGCTGGACAGCTAACACCGGGGAGCTGTTTTTT	CASSLSWTANTGELFF
NA	TRBV7-8	TRBJ2-3	few	TGTGCCAGCAGCTTGGGGTTCCACACAGATACGCAGTATTTT	CASSLGFHTDTQYF
TRBD1	TRBV29-1	TRBJ2-7	few	TGCAGCGTTGTCTCCAAGCCCAGTACTACAGGGGCCTACGAGCAGTACTTC	CSVVSKPSTTGAYEQYF
NA	TRBV7-9	TRBJ1-1	NA	TGTGCCAGCAGCTTAAGGTCGGCCCCCGGAACCACTGAAGCTTTCTTT	CASSLRSAPGTTEAFF
NA	TRBV30	TRBJ1-1	NA	TGTGCCTGGAGTCGTAGGAACACTGAAGCTTTCTTT	CAWSRRNTEAFF
TRBD2	TRBV4-3	TRBJ2-3	few	TGCGCCAGCAGCCAAGGCACAACGAGATCGGGACTAATCAGAGATACGCAGTATTTT	CASSQGTTRSGLIRDTQYF
NA	TRBV5-1	TRBJ2-3	few	TGCGCCAGCAGCTTGAACTTAGCAGGGACGGACACAGATACGCAGTATTTT	CASSLNLAGTDTDTQYF
NA	TRBV7-9	TRBJ1-3	few	TGTGCCACCGAACTAAACGACAGAGCCTCTGGAAACACCATATATTTT	CATELNDRASGNTIYF
NA	TRBV3-1	TRBJ2-1	NA	TGTGCCAGCGGGGCCCTTAATGAGCAGTTCTTC	CASGALNEQFF
NA	TRBV27	TRBJ2-7	many	TGTGCCAGCAGTCTTACCGGGACTGGCTACGAGCAGTACTTC	CASSLTGTGYEQYF
NA	TRBV14	TRBJ2-4	NA	TGTGCCAGCAGCCAAGGGCCGGGACTAGCCAAAAACATTCAGTACTTC	CASSQGPGLAKNIQYF
NA	TRBV24-1	TRBJ2-3	NA	TGTGCCACCAGTGCACCCGGGCCCACCTTGGAGGCAGATACGCAGTATTTT	CATSAPGPTLEADTQYF